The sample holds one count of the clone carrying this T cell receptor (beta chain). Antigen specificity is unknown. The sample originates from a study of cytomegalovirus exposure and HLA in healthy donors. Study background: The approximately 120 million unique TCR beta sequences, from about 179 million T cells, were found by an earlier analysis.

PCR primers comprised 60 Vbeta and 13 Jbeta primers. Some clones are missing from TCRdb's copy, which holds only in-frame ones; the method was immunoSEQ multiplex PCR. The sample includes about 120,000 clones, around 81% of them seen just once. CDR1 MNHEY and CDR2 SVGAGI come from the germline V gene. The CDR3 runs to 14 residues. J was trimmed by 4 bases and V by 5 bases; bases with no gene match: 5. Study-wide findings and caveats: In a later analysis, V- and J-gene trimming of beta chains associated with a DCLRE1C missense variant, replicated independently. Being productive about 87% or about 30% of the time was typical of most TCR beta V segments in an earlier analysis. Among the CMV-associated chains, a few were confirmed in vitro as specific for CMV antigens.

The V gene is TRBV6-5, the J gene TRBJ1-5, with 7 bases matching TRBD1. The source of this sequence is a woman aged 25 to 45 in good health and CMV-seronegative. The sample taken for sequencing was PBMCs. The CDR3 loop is CASSETGPNQPQHF. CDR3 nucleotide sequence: TGTGCCAGCAGTGAGACAGGGCCAAATCAGCCCCAGCATTTT.